Listed below are T cell receptor beta chains from one sample, sequenced in a study of beta chain features in type 1 diabetes. Assay used: immunoSEQ multiplex PCR; TCRdb lists only in-frame clones, some missing. The data hold approximately 730,000 clones, with under 15% observed a single time. The material sequenced was naive CD4+ T cells from blood. The source is a man aged 18 to 29 with type 1 diabetes. The CDR3 runs from the conserved cysteine through the conserved F or W. The D gene is left open where the match is weak. Size is omitted from some rows. Given values are once, few, many or a class for expanded clones.

V gene	J gene	D gene	clone size	CDR3 protein	CDR3 DNA
TRBV7-2	TRBJ1-1	-	few	CASSQPGTPAFF	TGTGCCAGCAGCCAACCGGGGACCCCGGCTTTCTTT
TRBV28	TRBJ1-1	TRBD1	few	CASRPGQGDTEAFF	TGTGCCAGCAGACCTGGACAGGGAGACACTGAAGCTTTCTTT
TRBV19	TRBJ2-5	TRBD1	-	CASSIQGARETQYF	TGTGCCAGTAGTATTCAGGGGGCGAGGGAGACCCAGTACTTC
TRBV10-3	TRBJ1-1	-	few	CATSPANTEAFF	TGTGCCACAAGTCCGGCGAACACTGAAGCTTTCTTT
TRBV9	TRBJ2-3	TRBD2	-	CASSPRLAGGTDTQYF	TGTGCCAGCAGCCCCCGACTAGCGGGGGGCACAGATACGCAGTATTTT
TRBV11-3	TRBJ1-1	-	few	CASSFGREVEAFF	TGTGCCAGCAGCTTTGGGCGGGAAGTTGAAGCTTTCTTT
TRBV21-1	TRBJ1-2	-	-	CASRRQGKGYGYTF	TGTGCCAGCAGAAGACAGGGAAAAGGCTATGGCTACACCTTC
TRBV7-9	TRBJ1-6	-	-	CASSLSGSYNSPLHF	TGTGCCAGCAGCTTGTCAGGGTCCTATAATTCACCCCTCCACTTT
TRBV10-3	TRBJ1-1	-	few	CAISALGGNTEAFF	TGTGCCATCAGTGCCCTGGGGGGGAACACTGAAGCTTTCTTT
TRBV6-5	TRBJ2-1	TRBD2	-	CASSYSPTSGENEQFF	TGTGCCAGCAGTTACTCCCCGACTAGCGGGGAAAATGAGCAGTTCTTC
TRBV27	TRBJ2-1	TRBD1	-	CASRRQGVDEQFF	TGTGCCAGCAGAAGACAGGGGGTCGATGAGCAGTTCTTC
TRBV30	TRBJ2-5	-	-	CALRGVAETQYF	TGTGCCCTAAGGGGGGTTGCGGAGACCCAGTACTTC
TRBV2	TRBJ2-1	-	-	CASGPTGANNNEQFF	TGTGCCAGTGGGCCTACGGGGGCGAATAATAATGAGCAGTTCTTC
TRBV5-4	TRBJ1-1	-	-	CASSLYPNTEAFF	TGTGCCAGCAGCTTGTATCCGAACACTGAAGCTTTCTTT
TRBV18	TRBJ1-4	TRBD1	-	CASSPRETGLGEKLFF	TGTGCCAGCTCACCACGAGAGACAGGGCTGGGTGAAAAACTGTTTTTT
TRBV6-1	TRBJ2-7	-	few	CASTPGPSYEQYF	TGTGCCAGCACCCCCGGGCCCTCCTACGAGCAGTACTTC
TRBV15	TRBJ1-5	-	-	CATSRGGSNQPQHF	TGTGCCACCAGCAGAGGGGGGAGCAATCAGCCCCAGCATTTT
TRBV5-1	TRBJ2-3	TRBD2	-	CASSPGGGGTDTQYF	TGCGCCAGCAGCCCCGGGGGGGGTGGCACAGATACGCAGTATTTT
TRBV28	TRBJ2-3	-	few	CASSPLLDTQYF	TGTGCCAGCAGCCCCCTCCTGGATACGCAGTATTTT
TRBV30	TRBJ1-1	-	many	CAWSGTRGTEAFF	TGTGCCTGGAGTGGGACTCGAGGCACTGAAGCTTTCTTT
TRBV6-5	TRBJ2-5	-	-	CASSYSRVQETQYF	TGTGCCAGCAGTTACTCGAGGGTACAAGAGACCCAGTACTTC
TRBV10-2	TRBJ2-7	TRBD1	-	CASRRTGYEQYF	TGCGCCAGCAGAAGGACAGGGTACGAGCAGTACTTC
TRBV30	TRBJ2-7	-	few	CAWSTTLFWGRSSYEQYF	TGTGCCTGGAGTACTACGCTCTTTTGGGGTAGGAGCTCCTACGAGCAGTACTTC
TRBV27	TRBJ2-6	TRBD1	few	CASSPRQGVGGANVLTF	TGTGCCAGCAGTCCGAGACAGGGGGTCGGTGGGGCCAACGTCCTGACTTTC
TRBV7-2	TRBJ2-7	-	-	CASTPGSLPYEQYF	TGTGCCAGCACCCCGGGCAGTCTGCCCTACGAGCAGTACTTC
TRBV29-1	TRBJ1-1	-	few	CSGSEQDSIEAFF	TGCAGCGGCTCCGAGCAGGACTCCATCGAAGCTTTCTTT
TRBV28	TRBJ1-3	-	few	CASTTLGNSGNTIYF	TGTGCCAGCACGACTCTGGGGAACTCTGGAAACACCATATATTTT
TRBV10-3	TRBJ1-6	-	few	CAIREGQGNSPLHF	TGTGCCATCAGGGAGGGGCAGGGGAATTCACCCCTCCACTTT
TRBV28	TRBJ1-2	-	few	CASSSTMSYGYTF	TGTGCCAGCAGTTCTACTATGTCCTATGGCTACACCTTC
TRBV2	TRBJ2-2	-	few	CASIPKNTGELFF	TGTGCCAGCATTCCCAAGAACACCGGGGAGCTGTTTTTT
TRBV5-4	TRBJ2-5	TRBD2	few	CASSQAGGRRETQYF	TGTGCCAGCAGCCAGGCCGGGGGGAGGAGGGAGACCCAGTACTTC
TRBV6-5	TRBJ2-7	TRBD1	few	CASSKGTAETYEQYF	TGTGCCAGCAGTAAAGGGACAGCCGAGACCTACGAGCAGTACTTC
TRBV30	TRBJ1-1	TRBD1	few	CAWSEGGRSTEAFF	TGTGCCTGGAGTGAAGGGGGCCGGAGCACTGAAGCTTTCTTT
TRBV29-1	TRBJ1-1	-	few	CSVSQPNTEAFF	TGCAGCGTGAGCCAACCGAACACTGAAGCTTTCTTT
TRBV10-3	TRBJ1-2	TRBD1	few	CAISEFPGTGMDGYTF	TGTGCCATCAGTGAATTTCCCGGGACAGGGATGGATGGCTACACCTTC
TRBV5-1	TRBJ2-7	-	-	CASSLASDSVRGYEQYF	TGCGCCAGCAGCTTGGCATCAGACTCCGTCCGGGGCTACGAGCAGTACTTC
TRBV6-5	TRBJ1-1	-	-	CASSYLGTEAFF	TGTGCCAGCAGTTATTTGGGCACTGAAGCTTTCTTT
TRBV5-4	TRBJ1-1	TRBD1	-	CASSSGDRGSDTEAFF	TGTGCCAGCAGCAGCGGGGACAGGGGGTCAGACACTGAAGCTTTCTTT
TRBV7-9	TRBJ1-3	-	few	CASSLLGPGSPGNTIYF	TGTGCCAGCAGCTTACTTGGGCCGGGGTCCCCTGGAAACACCATATATTTT
TRBV25-1	TRBJ1-1	-	-	CASSEWVSSTEAFF	TGTGCCAGCAGTGAATGGGTGTCAAGCACTGAAGCTTTCTTT
TRBV5-1	TRBJ1-1	TRBD1	-	CASSSRQGRDTEAFF	TGCGCCAGCAGCTCCCGACAGGGTAGGGACACTGAAGCTTTCTTT
TRBV11-2	TRBJ2-3	-	-	CASSLRPDTQYF	TGTGCCAGCAGCTTACGGCCAGATACGCAGTATTTT
TRBV28	TRBJ2-2	-	-	CASIPGAADTGELFF	TGTGCCAGCATCCCCGGGGCAGCCGACACCGGGGAGCTGTTTTTT
TRBV10-3	TRBJ2-5	-	few	CAISESDNRVDQYF	TGTGCCATCAGTGAATCGGACAACCGGGTGGACCAGTACTTC
TRBV19	TRBJ1-2	-	-	CASRKHLQINYGYTF	TGTGCCAGTCGCAAACACCTACAGATTAACTATGGCTACACCTTC
TRBV18	TRBJ2-7	-	-	CASSPQTGRASYEQYF	TGTGCCAGCTCACCACAAACAGGGCGAGCCTCCTACGAGCAGTACTTC
TRBV5-1	TRBJ2-7	-	few	CASSSWDLGEQYF	TGCGCCAGCAGCTCATGGGACCTGGGGGAGCAGTACTTC
TRBV10-3	TRBJ2-4	-	-	CAISESRNIQYF	TGTGCCATCAGTGAGAGCAGAAACATTCAGTACTTC
TRBV10-3	TRBJ2-7	-	-	CAISEAPGVQGANEQYF	TGTGCCATCAGTGAGGCCCCAGGAGTGCAGGGTGCAAACGAGCAGTACTTC
TRBV5-1	TRBJ1-4	-	-	CASSFQEHNEKLFF	TGCGCCAGCAGCTTCCAGGAACACAATGAAAAACTGTTTTTT
TRBV30	TRBJ2-2	-	-	CAWTGRNTGELFF	TGTGCCTGGACCGGCAGGAACACCGGGGAGCTGTTTTTT
TRBV11-2	TRBJ2-2	-	few	CASSFPLGELFF	TGTGCCAGCAGCTTCCCCTTGGGGGAGCTGTTTTTT
TRBV9	TRBJ2-2	TRBD2	few	CASSSIAGTSNTGELFF	TGTGCCAGCAGCTCAATAGCGGGGACCTCGAACACCGGGGAGCTGTTTTTT